This T cell receptor beta chain was profiled in a study of T-cell reconstitution after alpha-beta-depleted transplantation in children. Unique molecular identifiers were used to barcode this TCRbeta library. TCRdb re-derived calls from the PCR reads in MiXCR, one entry per CDR3 protein. The table shows around 480,000 distinct CDR3 sequences, with approximately 29% occurring only once. This material consisted of PBMCs from the stem cell graft donor, taken from the stem cell graft. This clonotype originated in a human donor who donated a stem cell graft to a child with aplastic anemia.

For the CDR3, the DNA is TGCAGTGCTAGAGATCGCAAGACGGGAGGCTACAATGAGCAGTTCTTC. Translated: CSARDRKTGGYNEQFF. This sequence joins TRBV20-1 and TRBJ2-1; 7 positions agree with TRBD2. V shed 0 bases and J 3 bases; nucleotides not matched to a gene: 8. CDR3 length equals 16 residues. Germline lookup yields CDR1 DFQATT and CDR2 SNEGSKA (reference sequence).